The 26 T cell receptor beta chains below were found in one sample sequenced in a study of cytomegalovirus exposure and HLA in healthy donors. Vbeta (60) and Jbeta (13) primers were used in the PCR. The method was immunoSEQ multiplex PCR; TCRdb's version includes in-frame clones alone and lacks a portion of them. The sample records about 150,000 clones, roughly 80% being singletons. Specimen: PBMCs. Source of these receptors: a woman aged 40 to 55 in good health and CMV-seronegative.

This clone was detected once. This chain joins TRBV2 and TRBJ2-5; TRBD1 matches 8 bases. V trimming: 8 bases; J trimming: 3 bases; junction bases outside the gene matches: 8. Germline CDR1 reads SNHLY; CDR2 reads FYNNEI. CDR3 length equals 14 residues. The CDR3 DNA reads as TGTGCCAGCGCGGACAGGGAAGCCAAAGAGACCCAGTACTTC. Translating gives CASADREAKETQYF.

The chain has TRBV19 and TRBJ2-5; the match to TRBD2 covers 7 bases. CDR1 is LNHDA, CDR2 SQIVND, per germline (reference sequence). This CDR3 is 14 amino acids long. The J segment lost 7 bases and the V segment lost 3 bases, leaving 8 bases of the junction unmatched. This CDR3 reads CASSITPGEGTQYF. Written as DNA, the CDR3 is TGTGCCAGTAGTATCACCCCTGGGGAGGGGACCCAGTACTTC.

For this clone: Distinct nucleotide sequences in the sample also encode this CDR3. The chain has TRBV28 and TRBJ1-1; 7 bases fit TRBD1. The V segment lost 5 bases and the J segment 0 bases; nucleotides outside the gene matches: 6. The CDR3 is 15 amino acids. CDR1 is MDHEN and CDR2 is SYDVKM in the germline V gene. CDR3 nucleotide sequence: TGTGCCAGCAGTCCCCCGGGACAGCTGAACACTGAAGCTTTCTTT. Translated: CASSPPGQLNTEAFF. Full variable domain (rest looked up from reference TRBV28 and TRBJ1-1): DVKVTQSSRYLVKRTGEKVFLECVQDMDHENMFWYRQDPGLGLRLIYFSYDVKMKEKGDIPEGYSVSREKKERFSLILESASTNQTSMYLCASSPPGQLNTEAFFGQGTRLTVV.

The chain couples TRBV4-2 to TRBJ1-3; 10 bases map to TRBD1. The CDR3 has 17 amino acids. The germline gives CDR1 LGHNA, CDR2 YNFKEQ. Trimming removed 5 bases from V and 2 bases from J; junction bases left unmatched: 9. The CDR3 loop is CASSNRDRGLPGNTIYF. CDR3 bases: TGTGCCAGCAGCAACCGGGACAGGGGTCTTCCTGGAAACACCATATATTTT.

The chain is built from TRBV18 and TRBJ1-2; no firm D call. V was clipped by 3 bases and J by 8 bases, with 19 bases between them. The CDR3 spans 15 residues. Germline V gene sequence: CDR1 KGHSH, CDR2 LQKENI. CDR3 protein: CASSPGRNTRGGYTF. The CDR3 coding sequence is TGTGCCAGCTCACCGGGGAGGAACACTCGAGGGGGCTACACCTTC.

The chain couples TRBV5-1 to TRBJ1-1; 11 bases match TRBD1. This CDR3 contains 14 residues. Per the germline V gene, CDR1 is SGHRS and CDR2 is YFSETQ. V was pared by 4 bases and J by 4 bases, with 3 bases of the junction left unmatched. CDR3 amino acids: CASSGQGAGTEAFF. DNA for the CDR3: TGCGCCAGCAGCGGACAGGGGGCGGGCACTGAAGCTTTCTTT.

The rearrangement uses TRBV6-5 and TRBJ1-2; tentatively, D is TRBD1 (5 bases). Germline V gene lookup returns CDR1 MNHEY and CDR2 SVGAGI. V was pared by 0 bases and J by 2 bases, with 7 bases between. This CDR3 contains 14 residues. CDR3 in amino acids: CASSYSAGNYGYTF. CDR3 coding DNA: TGTGCCAGCAGTTACTCGGCAGGGAACTATGGCTACACCTTC.

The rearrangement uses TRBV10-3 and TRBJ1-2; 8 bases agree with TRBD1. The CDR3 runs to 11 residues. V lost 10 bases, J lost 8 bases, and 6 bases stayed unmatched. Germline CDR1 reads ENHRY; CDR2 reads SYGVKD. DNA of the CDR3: TGTGCCAGCGGTACAGGGGGGGGCTACACCTTC. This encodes CASGTGGGYTF.

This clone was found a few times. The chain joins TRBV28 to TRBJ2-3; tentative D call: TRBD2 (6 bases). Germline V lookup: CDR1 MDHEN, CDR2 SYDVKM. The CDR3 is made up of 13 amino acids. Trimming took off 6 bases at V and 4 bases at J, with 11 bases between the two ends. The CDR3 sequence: CASRDGGSDTQYF. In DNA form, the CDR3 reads TGTGCCAGCAGAGACGGGGGATCAGATACGCAGTATTTT.

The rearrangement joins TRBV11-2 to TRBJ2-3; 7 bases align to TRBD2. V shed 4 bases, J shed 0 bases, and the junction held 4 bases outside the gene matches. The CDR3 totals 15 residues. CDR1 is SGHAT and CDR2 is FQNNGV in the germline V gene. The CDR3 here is CASSSRLASTDTQYF. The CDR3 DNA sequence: TGTGCCAGCAGCTCTCGACTAGCTAGCACAGATACGCAGTATTTT.

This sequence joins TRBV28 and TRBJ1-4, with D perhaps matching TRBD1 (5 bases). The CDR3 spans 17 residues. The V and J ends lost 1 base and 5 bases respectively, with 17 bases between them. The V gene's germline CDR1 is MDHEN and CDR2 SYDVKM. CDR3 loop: CASSLLVPGRANEKLFF. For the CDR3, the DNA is TGTGCCAGCAGTTTATTAGTCCCAGGGAGGGCAAATGAAAAACTGTTTTTT.

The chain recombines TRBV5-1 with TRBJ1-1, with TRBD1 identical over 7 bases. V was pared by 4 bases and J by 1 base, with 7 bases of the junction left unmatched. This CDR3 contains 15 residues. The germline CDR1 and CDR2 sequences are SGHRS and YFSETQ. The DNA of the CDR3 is TGCGCCAGCAGCCGTTCAGGGACAGAGAACACTGAAGCTTTCTTT. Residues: CASSRSGTENTEAFF. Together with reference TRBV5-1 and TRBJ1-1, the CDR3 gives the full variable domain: KAGVTQTPRYLIKTRGQQVTLSCSPISGHRSVSWYQQTPGQGLQFLFEYFSETQRNKGNFPGRFSGRQFSNSRSEMNVSTLELGDSALYLCASSRSGTENTEAFFGQGTRLTVV.

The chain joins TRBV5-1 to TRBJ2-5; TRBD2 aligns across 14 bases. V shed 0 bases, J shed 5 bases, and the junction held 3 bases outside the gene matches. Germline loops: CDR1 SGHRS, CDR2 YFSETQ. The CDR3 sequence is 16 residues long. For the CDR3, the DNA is TGCGCCAGCAGCTTGGGACTAGCGGGGGGGCACGAGACCCAGTACTTC. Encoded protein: CASSLGLAGGHETQYF.

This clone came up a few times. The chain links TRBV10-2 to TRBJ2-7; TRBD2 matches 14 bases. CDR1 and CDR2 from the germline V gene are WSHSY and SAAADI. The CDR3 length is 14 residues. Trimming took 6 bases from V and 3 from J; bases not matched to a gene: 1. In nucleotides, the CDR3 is TGCGCCAGCAGGGGACTAGCGGGGGACTACGAGCAGTACTTC. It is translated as CASRGLAGDYEQYF.

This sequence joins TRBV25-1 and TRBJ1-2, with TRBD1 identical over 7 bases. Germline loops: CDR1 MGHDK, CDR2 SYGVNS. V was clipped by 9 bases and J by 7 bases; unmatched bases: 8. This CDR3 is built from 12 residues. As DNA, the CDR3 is TGTGCCAGGGGACACCAGGGGGGTGGCTACACCTTC. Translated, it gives CARGHQGGGYTF.

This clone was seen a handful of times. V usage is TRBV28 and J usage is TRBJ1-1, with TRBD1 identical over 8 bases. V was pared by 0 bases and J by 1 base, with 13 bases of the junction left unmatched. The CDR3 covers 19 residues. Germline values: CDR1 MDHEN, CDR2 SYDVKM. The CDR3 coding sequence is TGTGCCAGCAGTTTATGGACCTCTGACAGGGGTCGAAAGAACACTGAAGCTTTCTTT. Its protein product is CASSLWTSDRGRKNTEAFF.

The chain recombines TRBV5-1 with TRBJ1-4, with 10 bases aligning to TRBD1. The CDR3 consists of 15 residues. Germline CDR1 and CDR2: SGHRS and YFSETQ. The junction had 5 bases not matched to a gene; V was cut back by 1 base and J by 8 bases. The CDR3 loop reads CASSLKGTGDEKLFF. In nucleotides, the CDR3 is TGCGCCAGCAGCTTGAAAGGGACAGGGGACGAAAAACTGTTTTTT.

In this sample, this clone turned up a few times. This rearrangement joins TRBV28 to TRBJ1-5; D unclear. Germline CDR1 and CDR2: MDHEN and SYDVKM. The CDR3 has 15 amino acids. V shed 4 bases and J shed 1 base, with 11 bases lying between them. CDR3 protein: CASSSPFGSNQPQHF. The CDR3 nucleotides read TGTGCCAGCAGTTCCCCCTTCGGGAGCAATCAGCCCCAGCATTTT.

The CDR3 sequence is CASSDYQGSEQYF. The DNA of the CDR3 is TGCGCCAGCAGCGATTATCAGGGTTCCGAGCAGTACTTC. This rearrangement joins TRBV5-1 to TRBJ2-7; a weak D match, TRBD1 (5 bases). This CDR3 comprises 13 residues. The V gene lost 4 bases and the J gene lost 6 bases, with 14 bases spanning the gap. Germline V gene lookup returns CDR1 SGHRS and CDR2 YFSETQ. The variable domain in full, completed from reference TRBV5-1 and TRBJ2-7, reads KAGVTQTPRYLIKTRGQQVTLSCSPISGHRSVSWYQQTPGQGLQFLFEYFSETQRNKGNFPGRFSGRQFSNSRSEMNVSTLELGDSALYLCASSDYQGSEQYFGPGTRLTVT.

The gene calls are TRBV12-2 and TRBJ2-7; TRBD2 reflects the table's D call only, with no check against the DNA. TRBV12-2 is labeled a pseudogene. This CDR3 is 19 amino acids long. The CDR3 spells CASRSGLPGLADPAVKQYF. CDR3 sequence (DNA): TGTGCAAGTCGCTCCGGACTCCCGGGACTGGCAGACCCCGCGGTGAAGCAGTACTTC.

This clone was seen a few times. The CDR3 spells CASTKQGGTEAFF. CDR3 nucleotides: TGTGCCAGCACCAAACAGGGGGGCACTGAAGCTTTCTTT. This rearrangement joins TRBV5-5 to TRBJ1-1, with 8 bases identical to TRBD1. V lost 6 bases to trimming and J lost 4 bases; unmatched junction nucleotides: 5. CDR1 and CDR2 (germline): SGHKS, YYEKEE (reference sequence). This CDR3 has 13 residues.

The CDR3: CASSEGLAGWETQYF. DNA for the CDR3: TGTGCCAGCAGCGAGGGACTAGCGGGGTGGGAGACCCAGTACTTC. The rearrangement uses TRBV13 and TRBJ2-5; 13 positions match TRBD2. V gave up 5 bases and J gave up 5 bases; unmatched junction bases: 5. Germline V CDR1 and CDR2: PRHDT, FYEKMQ (reference sequence). The CDR3 has 15 amino acids.

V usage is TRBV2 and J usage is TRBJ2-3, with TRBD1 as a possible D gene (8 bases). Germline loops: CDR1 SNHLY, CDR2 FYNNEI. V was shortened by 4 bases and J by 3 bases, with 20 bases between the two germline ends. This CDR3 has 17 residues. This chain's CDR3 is CASSVTGTGGGTDTQYF. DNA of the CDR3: TGTGCCAGCAGTGTAACGGGAACAGGGGGGGGGACAGATACGCAGTATTTT.

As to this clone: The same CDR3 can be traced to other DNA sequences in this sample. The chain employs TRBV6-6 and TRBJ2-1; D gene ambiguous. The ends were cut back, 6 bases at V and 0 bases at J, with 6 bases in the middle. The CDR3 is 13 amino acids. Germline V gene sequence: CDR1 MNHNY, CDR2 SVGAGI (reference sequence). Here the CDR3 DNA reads TGTGCCAGCAGGACAAGCTCCTACAATGAGCAGTTCTTC. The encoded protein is CASRTSSYNEQFF.

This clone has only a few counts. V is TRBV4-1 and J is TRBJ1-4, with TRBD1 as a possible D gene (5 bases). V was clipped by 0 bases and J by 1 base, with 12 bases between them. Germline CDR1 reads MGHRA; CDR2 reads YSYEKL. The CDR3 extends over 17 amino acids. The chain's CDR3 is CASSQELTVKTNEKLFF. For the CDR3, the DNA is TGCGCCAGCAGCCAAGAACTGACAGTAAAAACTAATGAAAAACTGTTTTTT.

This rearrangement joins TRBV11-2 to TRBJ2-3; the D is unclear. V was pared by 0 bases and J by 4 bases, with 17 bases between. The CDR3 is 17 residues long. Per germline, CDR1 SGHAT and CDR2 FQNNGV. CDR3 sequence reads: CASSLEFRIRVSDTQYF. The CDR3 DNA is TGTGCCAGCAGCTTAGAGTTTCGGATACGGGTTTCAGATACGCAGTATTTT.